The 12 T cell receptor beta chains reported below all come from one sample, sequenced in a study of T cell responses to AZD1222 COVID-19 vaccine. The assay was immunoSEQ multiplex PCR, and TCRdb's table has in-frame clones only and misses some. This table holds about 170,000 clones, 80% to 90% found once. The input for sequencing was peripheral blood, taken on day 0 of AZD1222 vaccination. The receptors here all came from an adult in good health.

V and J are TRBV10-2 and TRBJ1-3; D perhaps matches TRBD1 (5 bases). This CDR3 is 15 amino acids long. CDR1 is WSHSY, CDR2 SAAADI, per germline. V was shortened by 3 bases and J by 4 bases, with 13 bases between the two germline ends. Here the CDR3 reads CASSESRGIGNTIYF. The CDR3 DNA reads as TGCGCCAGCAGTGAATCCCGGGGGATCGGAAACACCATATATTTT.

The chain has TRBV6-1 and TRBJ2-2; TRBD1 aligns across 7 bases. V gave up 0 bases and J gave up 8 bases; unmatched junction bases: 12. Germline V lookup: CDR1 MNHNS, CDR2 SASEGT. CDR3 size: 17 residues. This CDR3 is CASSEALRRGQVGELFF. As DNA, the CDR3 is TGTGCCAGCAGTGAAGCGCTCAGAAGGGGGCAGGTTGGGGAGCTGTTTTTT.

The chain employs TRBV2 and TRBJ2-7, with TRBD2 identical over 9 bases. CDR1 is SNHLY and CDR2 is FYNNEI in the germline V gene. The CDR3 has 14 residues. The V segment lost 3 bases and the J segment 3 bases; nucleotides outside the gene matches: 3. The DNA for the CDR3 is TGTGCCAGCAGTGATTCTAGCGGGGTCTACGAGCAGTACTTC. Translation: CASSDSSGVYEQYF.

This chain joins TRBV5-1 and TRBJ2-6, with D possibly matching TRBD2 (7 bases). V lost 2 bases, J lost 0 bases, and 15 bases lay in between. From germline, CDR1 is SGHRS and CDR2 YFSETQ. The CDR3 spans 18 residues. CDR3 DNA: TGCGCCAGCAGCTTAGGGGGGGCCGGGCCCTCTGGGGCCAACGTCCTGACTTTC. Protein product: CASSLGGAGPSGANVLTF.

The V and J genes are TRBV13 and TRBJ1-1, with 9 nucleotides matching TRBD1. The V and J ends lost 5 bases and 5 bases, in that order; junction bases with no gene match: 6. Germline V CDR1 and CDR2: PRHDT, FYEKMQ (reference sequence). This CDR3 region has 14 residues. The CDR3 region has the DNA TGTGCCAGCAGCACCGGACAGGGGATGACTGAAGCTTTCTTT. It codes for CASSTGQGMTEAFF. The full variable domain, completed using reference TRBV13 and TRBJ1-1, is AAGVIQSPRHLIKEKRETATLKCYPIPRHDTVYWYQQGPGQDPQFLISFYEKMQSDKGSIPDRFSAQQFSDYHSELNMSSLELGDSALYFCASSTGQGMTEAFFGQGTRLTVV.

The V call is TRBV19, the J call TRBJ1-5; D is undetermined. CDR1 is LNHDA, CDR2 SQIVND, per germline (reference sequence). Trimming left V 5 bases short and J 0 bases short, with 11 bases between. The CDR3 has 15 amino acids. CDR3 sequence (DNA): TGTGCCAGTAGTTGGACGGAGGATAGCAATCAGCCCCAGCATTTT. Residues: CASSWTEDSNQPQHF.

The V gene is TRBV2, the J gene TRBJ2-7, with 8 bases identical to TRBD1. Germline V CDR1 and CDR2: SNHLY, FYNNEI. V lost 4 bases, J lost 6 bases, and 5 bases stayed unmatched. The length of the CDR3 is 13 residues. CDR3 in amino acids: CASSGLDRVEQYF. The CDR3 coding sequence is TGTGCCAGCAGTGGATTGGACAGGGTCGAGCAGTACTTC.

The rearrangement uses TRBV13 and TRBJ2-3, with TRBD1 matching over 8 bases. The CDR3 runs 14 residues. V lost 8 bases, J lost 6 bases, and 10 bases stayed unmatched. Germline CDR1 and CDR2: PRHDT and FYEKMQ (reference sequence). CDR3 sequence reads: CASVEQGAPDTQYF. CDR3 DNA: TGTGCCAGCGTCGAGCAGGGGGCGCCCGATACGCAGTATTTT.

The V gene is TRBV9, the J gene TRBJ2-1; 9 bases align to TRBD1. V dropped 1 base and J dropped 8; count of bases not matched to a gene: 7. Looked up from germline, CDR1 is SGDLS and CDR2 is YYNGEE. This CDR3 has 15 residues. CDR3 DNA: TGTGCCAGCAGCGTATGGGACAGGGCGGGGGATGAGCAGTTCTTC. It encodes CASSVWDRAGDEQFF.

A single count supports this clone. The gene calls are TRBV14 and TRBJ1-1, with D tentatively TRBD1 (6 bases). CDR3 length: 14 residues. Trimming removed 4 bases from V and 3 bases from J, with 12 bases in between. The germline V gene has CDR1 SGHDN and CDR2 FVKESK. The CDR3: CASSLQAGDTEAFF. The CDR3 coding sequence is TGTGCCAGCAGCCTCCAAGCAGGGGACACTGAAGCTTTCTTT.

The chain combines TRBV27 with TRBJ2-2; perhaps TRBD1 as D (5 bases). This CDR3 spans 16 amino acids. V lost 10 bases and J 0 bases, leaving 18 bases between the germline ends. Germline V gene lookup returns CDR1 MNHEY and CDR2 SMNVEV (reference sequence). CDR3 loop: CATLGGARTNTGELFF. CDR3 in DNA: TGTGCCACCCTAGGTGGGGCGAGGACGAACACCGGGGAGCTGTTTTTT.

The rearrangement uses TRBV5-1 and TRBJ2-1; D may be TRBD1 or TRBD2 (7 bases each). The germline CDR1 and CDR2 sequences are SGHRS and YFSETQ. The CDR3 totals 14 residues. Trimming took 3 bases from V and 2 from J, leaving 9 bases between them. The CDR3 sequence is CASSSGGAYNEQFF. The CDR3 bases are TGCGCCAGCAGCTCAGGGGGGGCCTACAATGAGCAGTTCTTC. Full variable domain (outside the CDR3, taken from reference TRBV5-1 and TRBJ2-1): KAGVTQTPRYLIKTRGQQVTLSCSPISGHRSVSWYQQTPGQGLQFLFEYFSETQRNKGNFPGRFSGRQFSNSRSEMNVSTLELGDSALYLCASSSGGAYNEQFFGPGTRLTVL.